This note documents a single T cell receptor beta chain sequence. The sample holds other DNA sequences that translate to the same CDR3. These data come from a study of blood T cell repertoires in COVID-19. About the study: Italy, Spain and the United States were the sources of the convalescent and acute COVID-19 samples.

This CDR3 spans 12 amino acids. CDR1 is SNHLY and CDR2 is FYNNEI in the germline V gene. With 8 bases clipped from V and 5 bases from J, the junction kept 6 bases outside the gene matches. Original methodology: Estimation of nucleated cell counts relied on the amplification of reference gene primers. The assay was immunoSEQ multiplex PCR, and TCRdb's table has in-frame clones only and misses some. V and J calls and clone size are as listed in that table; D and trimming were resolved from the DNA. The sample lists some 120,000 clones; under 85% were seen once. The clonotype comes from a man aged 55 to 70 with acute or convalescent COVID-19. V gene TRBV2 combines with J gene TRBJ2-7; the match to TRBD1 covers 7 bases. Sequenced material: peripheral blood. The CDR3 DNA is TGTGCCAGCTCTGACAGGGCGCACGAGCAGTACTTC. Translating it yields CASSDRAHEQYF.